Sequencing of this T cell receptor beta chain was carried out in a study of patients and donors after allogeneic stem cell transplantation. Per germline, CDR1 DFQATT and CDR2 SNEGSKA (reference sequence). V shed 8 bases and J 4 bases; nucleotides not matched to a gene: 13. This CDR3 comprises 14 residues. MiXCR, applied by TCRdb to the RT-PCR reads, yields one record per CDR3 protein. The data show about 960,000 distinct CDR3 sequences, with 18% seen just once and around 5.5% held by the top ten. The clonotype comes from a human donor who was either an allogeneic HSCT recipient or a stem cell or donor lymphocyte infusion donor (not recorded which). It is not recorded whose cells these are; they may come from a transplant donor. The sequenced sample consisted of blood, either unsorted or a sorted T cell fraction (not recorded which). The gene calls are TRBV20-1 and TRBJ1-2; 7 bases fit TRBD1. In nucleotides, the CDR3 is TGCAGTCCCGTTATGAGGGGGCGTCTCTATGGCTACACCTTC. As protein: CSPVMRGRLYGYTF.